The 11 T cell receptor beta chains below come from one sample, sequenced in a study of blood T cell repertoires in COVID-19. Sequencing was performed with immunoSEQ multiplex PCR; in TCRdb, only in-frame clones are kept and a portion is missing. The sample has 300,000 to 350,000 clones, approximately 86% seen once; the top ten hold about 2%. Sequencing input: peripheral blood. Receptors originate from a man between 18 and 35 years old with active or convalescent COVID-19.

This chain links TRBV5-4 with TRBJ1-2; 7 nucleotides line up with TRBD1. This CDR3 spans 13 amino acids. Germline V gene data show CDR1 as SGHNT and CDR2 as YYREEE (reference sequence). Trimming at V came to 9 bases and at J to 1 base, leaving 6 bases not matched to a gene. CDR3 amino acids: CATPGQFNYGYTF. Here the CDR3 DNA reads TGTGCCACACCGGGACAGTTTAACTATGGCTACACCTTC. Full variable domain (missing parts from reference TRBV5-4 and TRBJ1-2): ETGVTQSPTHLIKTRGQQVTLRCSSQSGHNTVSWYQQALGQGPQFIFQYYREEENGRGNFPPRFSGLQFPNYSSELNVNALELDDSALYLCATPGQFNYGYTFGSGTRLTVV.

This clone showed up just a few times. This rearrangement joins TRBV28 to TRBJ1-6; D unresolved. V lost 5 bases, J lost 6 bases, and 14 bases lay in between. CDR3 length: 15 amino acids. Per the germline V gene, CDR1 is MDHEN and CDR2 is SYDVKM. The CDR3 DNA sequence: TGTGCCAGCAGTCGCGGAGGAAGAGTTAATTCACCCCTCCACTTT. This encodes CASSRGGRVNSPLHF.

V gene TRBV2 combines with J gene TRBJ1-1; 7 bases are a match to TRBD1. Germline CDR1 reads SNHLY; CDR2 reads FYNNEI. Losses at the gene ends were 6 bases for V and 0 bases for J; bases not matched to a gene: 1. The CDR3 spans 13 residues. The CDR3 DNA is TGTGCCAGCAGGACAGGGATGAACACTGAAGCTTTCTTT. Translated: CASRTGMNTEAFF. Based on the CDR3 plus reference TRBV2 and TRBJ1-1, the full variable domain is EPEVTQTPSHQVTQMGQEVILRCVPISNHLYFYWYRQILGQKVEFLVSFYNNEISEKSEIFDDQFSVERPDGSNFTLKIRSTKLEDSAMYFCASRTGMNTEAFFGQGTRLTVV.

The chain links TRBV27 to TRBJ2-6; D not certain. The V and J ends lost 0 bases and 0 bases respectively, with 3 bases between them. Germline loops: CDR1 MNHEY, CDR2 SMNVEV (reference sequence). This CDR3 spans 15 amino acids. CDR3 nucleotides: TGTGCCAGCAGTTTATCGAGCTCTGGGGCCAACGTCCTGACTTTC. It specifies CASSLSSSGANVLTF. Complete variable domain (other parts from reference TRBV27 and TRBJ2-6): EAQVTQNPRYLITVTGKKLTVTCSQNMNHEYMSWYRQDPGLGLRQIYYSMNVEVTDKGDVPEGYKVSRKEKRNFPLILESPSPNQTSLYFCASSLSSSGANVLTFGAGSRLTVL.

The chain joins TRBV27 to TRBJ1-2; maybe TRBD1 (5 bases). Per the germline V gene, CDR1 is MNHEY and CDR2 is SMNVEV (reference sequence). With 5 bases removed from V and 14 bases from J, the gap between germline ends came to 18 bases. The CDR3 runs 12 residues. In DNA form, the CDR3 reads TGTGCCAGCAGTGTCCGGGACTCCGCTTTAACCTTC. Residues: CASSVRDSALTF.

The chain uses TRBV19 and TRBJ2-1, with 8 bases aligning to TRBD1. J lost 8 bases, V lost 5 bases, and 5 bases had no gene match. The germline V gene has CDR1 LNHDA and CDR2 SQIVND (reference sequence). The CDR3 consists of 13 residues. The CDR3 region has the DNA TGTGCCAGTAGTTCGGCAGGGGGCTATGAGCAGTTCTTC. It codes for CASSSAGGYEQFF.

This clone rates as medium-sized. The genes are TRBV6-4 and TRBJ2-1, with 9 bases that match TRBD2. The trim removed 3 bases at V and 6 bases at J, leaving 9 bases unmatched. The CDR3 covers 16 residues. The germline V gene has CDR1 MRHNA and CDR2 SNTAGT. The CDR3: CASSETGTSSSNEQFF. DNA of the CDR3: TGTGCCAGCAGTGAGACCGGGACTAGCTCTTCCAATGAGCAGTTCTTC.

J is TRBJ2-7 and V is TRBV11-2; D perhaps matches TRBD2 (5 bases). V was trimmed by 1 base and J by 3 bases, leaving 16 bases between them. CDR1 is SGHAT, CDR2 FQNNGV, per germline. This CDR3 spans 16 amino acids. CDR3 residues: CASSLVGSREGYEQYF. The CDR3 DNA follows: TGTGCCAGCAGCTTAGTCGGGTCGAGGGAAGGCTACGAGCAGTACTTC.

J is TRBJ2-5 and V is TRBV5-6; 12 bases are shared with TRBD2. J gave up 5 bases and V 3 bases, and 8 bases lay outside the gene matches. CDR3 length equals 16 residues. Germline V gene data show CDR1 as SGHDT and CDR2 as YYEEEE. The CDR3 sequence is CASSSRLAGGLETQYF. CDR3 DNA sequence: TGTGCCAGCAGCTCCCGTCTAGCGGGGGGGCTGGAGACCCAGTACTTC.

This clone was counted once. V gene TRBV4-2 combines with J gene TRBJ2-2; tentative D call: TRBD2 (5 bases). This CDR3 region has 17 residues. The ends were cut back, 3 bases at V and 5 bases at J, with 19 bases in the middle. The V gene's germline CDR1 is LGHNA and CDR2 YNFKEQ. CDR3 bases: TGTGCCAGCAGCCAGAGCCCTGGGCGAACGGGGACCGGGGAGCTGTTTTTT. Its translation is CASSQSPGRTGTGELFF.

This clone appeared once. This rearrangement joins TRBV2 to TRBJ1-2, with D perhaps matching TRBD1 (5 bases). Germline lookup yields CDR1 SNHLY and CDR2 FYNNEI. The CDR3 contains 14 residues. Deletions cut 6 bases from V and 3 bases from J, with 14 bases between. In DNA, the CDR3 is TGTGCCAGCAGAGCCAGGGTGAGAGACTATGGCTACACCTTC. Translated: CASRARVRDYGYTF.